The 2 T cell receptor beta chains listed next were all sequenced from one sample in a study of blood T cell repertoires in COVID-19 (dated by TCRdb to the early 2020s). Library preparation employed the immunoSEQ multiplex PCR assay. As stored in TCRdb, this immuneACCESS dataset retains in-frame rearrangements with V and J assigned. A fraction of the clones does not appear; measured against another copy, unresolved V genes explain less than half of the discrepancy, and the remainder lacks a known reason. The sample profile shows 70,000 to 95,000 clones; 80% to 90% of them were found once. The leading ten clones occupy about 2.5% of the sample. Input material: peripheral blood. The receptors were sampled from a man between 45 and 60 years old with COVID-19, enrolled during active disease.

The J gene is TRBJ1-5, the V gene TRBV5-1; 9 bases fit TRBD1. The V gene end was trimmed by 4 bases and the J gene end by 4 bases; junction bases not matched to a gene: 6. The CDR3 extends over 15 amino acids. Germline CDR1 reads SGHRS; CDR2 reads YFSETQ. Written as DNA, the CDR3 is TGCGCCAGCAGCCTCACAGGGGGCTTGAATCAGCCCCAGCATTTT. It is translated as CASSLTGGLNQPQHF.

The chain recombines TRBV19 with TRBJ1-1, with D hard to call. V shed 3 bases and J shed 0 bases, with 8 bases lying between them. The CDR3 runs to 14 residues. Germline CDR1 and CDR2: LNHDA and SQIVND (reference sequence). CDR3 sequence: CASSMVTVNTEAFF. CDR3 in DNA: TGTGCCAGTAGTATGGTCACAGTGAACACTGAAGCTTTCTTT.